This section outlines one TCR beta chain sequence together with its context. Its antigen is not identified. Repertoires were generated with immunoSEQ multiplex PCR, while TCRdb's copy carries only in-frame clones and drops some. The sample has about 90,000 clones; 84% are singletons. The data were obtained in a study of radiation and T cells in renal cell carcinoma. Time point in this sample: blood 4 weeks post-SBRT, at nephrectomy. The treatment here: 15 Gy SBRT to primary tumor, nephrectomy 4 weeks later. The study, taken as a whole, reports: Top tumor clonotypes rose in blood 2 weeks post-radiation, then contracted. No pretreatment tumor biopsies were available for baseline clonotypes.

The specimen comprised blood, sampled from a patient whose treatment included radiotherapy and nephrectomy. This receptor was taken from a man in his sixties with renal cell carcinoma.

CDR3 nucleotide sequence: TGTGCCAGCAGCAAACGTTGGGGCGACACTGAAGCTTTCTTT. Its protein is CASSKRWGDTEAFF. The genes are TRBV9 and TRBJ1-1, with D possibly matching TRBD1 (5 bases). V was pared by 4 bases and J by 3 bases, with 13 bases between. The CDR3 runs 14 residues. The germline CDR1 and CDR2 sequences are SGDLS and YYNGEE. Combining the CDR3 with reference TRBV9 and TRBJ1-1 gives the whole variable domain DSGVTQTPKHLITATGQRVTLRCSPRSGDLSVYWYQQSLDQGLQFLIQYYNGEERAKGNILERFSAQQFPDLHSELNLSSLELGDSALYFCASSKRWGDTEAFFGQGTRLTVV.